These T cell receptor beta chains were read from a single sample in a study of T cell responses to AZD1222 COVID-19 vaccine. Assay: immunoSEQ multiplex PCR; the TCRdb copy retains only in-frame clones and omits some. The sample contains approximately 120,000 clones, about 85% of which appear only once. The source material was peripheral blood, sampled 28 days after the second AZD1222 dose. The origin of the receptors is an adult who received the AZD1222 COVID-19 vaccine. Both conserved end residues are part of each CDR3. A D gene is named only where the DNA matches it firmly. The size of a clone is reported for some rows only, either as once, few or many, or as a class for expanded clones.

TRBV2	-	TRBJ1-4	-	CASSEALGLNEKLFF	TGTGCCAGCAGTGAAGCGCTAGGGCTTAATGAAAAACTGTTTTTT
TRBV21-1	-	TRBJ2-4	-	CASSKDIPGGPITPPGF	TGTGCCAGCAGCAAAGACATCCCAGGGGGCCCAATTACCCCTCCCGGCTTC
TRBV6-5	TRBD1	TRBJ1-4	-	CASKGQGTEWEKLFF	TGTGCCAGCAAGGGACAGGGGACCGAATGGGAAAAACTGTTTTTT
TRBV5-5	-	TRBJ2-7	once	CASSQGDSYEQYF	TGTGCCAGCAGCCAAGGGGACTCCTACGAGCAGTACTTC
TRBV29-1	-	TRBJ1-3	-	CSVGSEPGGYTIYF	TGCAGCGTTGGCAGTGAGCCTGGGGGATACACCATATATTTT
TRBV6-5	-	TRBJ1-2	-	CASRGNRGYTF	TGTGCCAGCAGGGGAAATCGTGGCTACACCTTC
TRBV24-1	TRBD2	TRBJ2-3	-	CATSDRGTSVLTDTQYF	TGTGCCACCAGTGACCGTGGGACTAGCGTTTTAACAGATACGCAGTATTTT
TRBV27	-	TRBJ1-4	-	CASSPPNGANEKLFF	TGTGCCAGCAGTCCCCCGAACGGGGCTAATGAAAAACTGTTTTTT
TRBV2	-	TRBJ2-3	few	CASSGRGGGTDTQYF	TGTGCCAGCAGTGGCAGGGGTGGGGGGACAGATACGCAGTATTTT
TRBV14	-	TRBJ1-1	-	CASSQKSPRDNTEAFF	TGTGCCAGCAGCCAAAAAAGCCCCAGGGACAACACTGAAGCTTTCTTT
TRBV14	-	TRBJ2-7	-	CASSQLAYYEQYF	TGTGCCAGCAGCCAACTGGCTTATTACGAGCAGTACTTC
TRBV5-1	TRBD2	TRBJ2-1	-	CASRGGSYNEQFF	TGCGCCAGCAGGGGGGGGTCGTACAATGAGCAGTTCTTC
TRBV5-1	-	TRBJ1-2	-	CASSTLRYYGYTF	TGCGCCAGCAGCACGCTCCGATACTATGGCTACACCTTC
TRBV7-9	-	TRBJ1-5	-	CASSFSSQPQHF	TGTGCCAGCAGCTTCTCATCGCAGCCCCAGCATTTT
TRBV7-2	-	TRBJ2-7	medium-sized	CASSLGSYEQYF	TGTGCCAGCAGCTTAGGGTCCTACGAGCAGTACTTC
TRBV27	-	TRBJ1-5	once	CASSIKSPGQPQHF	TGTGCCAGCAGTATCAAGTCCCCCGGGCAGCCCCAGCATTTT
TRBV28	-	TRBJ1-2	-	CASSLLVLGRDNMGYTF	TGTGCCAGCAGTTTACTAGTATTAGGTCGCGACAATATGGGCTACACCTTC
TRBV29-1	-	TRBJ1-3	many	CSVPGTASGNTIYF	TGCAGCGTTCCCGGGACGGCCTCTGGAAACACCATATATTTT
TRBV20-1	-	TRBJ1-1	-	CSASRAGGGSEAFF	TGCAGTGCTAGTCGCGCAGGAGGGGGATCGGAAGCTTTCTTT
TRBV12-3/TRBV12-4	TRBD1	TRBJ2-7	once	CASSGDRGLTQYF	TGTGCCAGCAGCGGGGACAGGGGACTTACTCAGTACTTC
TRBV20-1	-	TRBJ2-5	-	CSASNQTQYF	TGCAGTGCTAGTAATCAGACCCAGTACTTC
TRBV3-1/TRBV3-2	TRBD2	TRBJ2-7	once	CASSQDWGLANEQYF	TGTGCCAGCAGCCAAGATTGGGGACTAGCGAACGAGCAGTACTTC
TRBV19	-	TRBJ1-2	-	CATSMQGLDYGYTF	TGTGCCACCAGTATGCAGGGGCTGGACTATGGCTACACCTTC
TRBV18	-	TRBJ1-3	-	CASSRESSGNTIYF	TGTGCCAGCTCACGAGAGAGCTCTGGAAACACCATATATTTT
TRBV5-1	-	TRBJ1-4	-	CASSRKDSTNEKLFF	TGCGCCAGCAGCAGAAAGGATTCAACTAATGAAAAACTGTTTTTT
TRBV29-1	-	TRBJ2-3	-	CSVARGGTDTQYF	TGCAGCGTTGCGCGCGGGGGCACAGATACGCAGTATTTT
TRBV11-2	-	TRBJ2-7	-	CASSLQGQEFDEQYF	TGTGCCAGCAGCTTACAGGGGCAGGAGTTTGACGAGCAGTACTTC
TRBV28	TRBD2	TRBJ2-5	few	CASSPSLAGVRETQYF	TGTGCCAGCAGTCCGTCACTAGCGGGGGTTCGAGAGACCCAGTACTTC
TRBV7-8	TRBD1	TRBJ1-2	-	CASSFTGTEDYGYTF	TGTGCCAGCAGCTTTACCGGGACAGAAGACTATGGCTACACCTTC
TRBV7-2	-	TRBJ2-5	-	CASSLSRETQYF	TGTGCCAGCAGTCTCAGTCGTGAGACCCAGTACTTC
TRBV24-1	-	TRBJ1-5	once	CATSDTLRGSQHF	TGTGCCACCAGTGATACCCTGCGCGGGTCTCAGCATTTT
TRBV6-2/TRBV6-3	TRBD1	TRBJ1-4	-	CASSSDRGSGPRRTNEKLFF	TGTGCCAGCAGTTCCGACAGGGGAAGTGGCCCTCGGAGGACTAATGAAAAACTGTTTTTT
TRBV7-9	-	TRBJ2-7	-	CASKYGEDEQYF	TGTGCCAGCAAGTACGGGGAGGACGAGCAGTACTTC